The 16 T cell receptor beta chains below were found in one sample sequenced in a study of cytomegalovirus exposure and HLA in healthy donors. The PCR employed 60 Vbeta primers together with 13 Jbeta primers. Profiled with immunoSEQ multiplex PCR; TCRdb holds only in-frame clones, not every one. This table has some 54,000 clones, approximately 80% appearing once. The material sequenced was PBMCs. Every receptor here comes from a male donor in good health and CMV-seronegative.

This clone appeared a single time. The V and J genes are TRBV4-3 and TRBJ2-7; no reliable D call. V was clipped by 0 bases and J by 0 bases, with 6 bases between them. The CDR3 is 14 amino acids. Germline CDR1 LGHNA, CDR2 YSLEER. The CDR3 spells CASSQDKLSYEQYF. The CDR3, as DNA: TGCGCCAGCAGCCAAGATAAGCTCTCCTACGAGCAGTACTTC.

The genes are TRBV6-5 and TRBJ2-1, with TRBD1 as a possible D gene (5 bases). CDR1 MNHEY and CDR2 SVGAGI come from the germline V gene. Trimming took 0 bases from V and 6 from J, leaving 9 bases between them. This CDR3 has 14 residues. This chain's CDR3 is CASSYSKGVNEQFF. CDR3 sequence (DNA): TGTGCCAGCAGTTACTCGAAAGGGGTCAATGAGCAGTTCTTC.

This chain uses TRBV9 with TRBJ1-6, with TRBD1 matching over 7 bases. Losses at the gene ends were 2 bases for V and 5 bases for J; bases not matched to a gene: 4. From germline, CDR1 is SGDLS and CDR2 YYNGEE. This CDR3 contains 15 residues. DNA for the CDR3: TGTGCCAGCAGCGTCCGACAGGGTGATAATTCACCCCTCCACTTT. Translating it yields CASSVRQGDNSPLHF.

This chain links TRBV4-1 with TRBJ1-1; TRBD1 is a possible D gene (6 bases). V lost 3 bases and J lost 1, with 12 bases in between. This CDR3 spans 15 amino acids. Germline V gene lookup returns CDR1 MGHRA and CDR2 YSYEKL. The CDR3: CASSQPGQPNTEAFF. The CDR3 DNA reads TGCGCCAGCAGCCAGCCAGGACAGCCGAACACTGAAGCTTTCTTT.

This clone showed up just a few times. V and J are TRBV4-3 and TRBJ2-5; 7 nucleotides match TRBD2. Per the germline V gene, CDR1 is LGHNA and CDR2 is YSLEER. V was pared by 0 bases and J by 4 bases, with 5 bases of the junction left unmatched. This CDR3 has 15 amino acids. For the CDR3, the DNA is TGCGCCAGCAGCCAAGAAGGGACGGGAGGAGAGACCCAGTACTTC. Amino acids: CASSQEGTGGETQYF.

V gene TRBV7-7 combines with J gene TRBJ1-1; D is unclear. V lost 2 bases and J 1 base, leaving 11 bases between the germline ends. Germline-derived CDR1 and CDR2 are SSHAT and FNYEAQ (reference sequence). CDR3 size: 15 residues. DNA for the CDR3: TGTGCCAGCAGCTTACTCGGGATTTCGAACACTGAAGCTTTCTTT. It specifies CASSLLGISNTEAFF.

This clone was seen only a few times. V usage is TRBV5-4 and J usage is TRBJ2-1; 9 bases match TRBD1. The trim removed 2 bases at V and 10 bases at J, leaving 4 bases unmatched. The germline V gene has CDR1 SGHNT and CDR2 YYREEE (reference sequence). This CDR3 spans 13 amino acids. CDR3 DNA sequence: TGTGCCAGCAGCTTACAGGGGGCGCAGGAGCAGTTCTTC. Translated: CASSLQGAQEQFF. The full variable domain, rest sourced from reference TRBV5-4 and TRBJ2-1, is ETGVTQSPTHLIKTRGQQVTLRCSSQSGHNTVSWYQQALGQGPQFIFQYYREEENGRGNFPPRFSGLQFPNYSSELNVNALELDDSALYLCASSLQGAQEQFFGPGTRLTVL.

This clone appeared once. The V gene is TRBV2, the J gene TRBJ1-4, with D possibly matching TRBD1 (6 bases). V was pared by 3 bases and J by 4 bases, with 9 bases between. Germline V gene lookup returns CDR1 SNHLY and CDR2 FYNNEI. This CDR3 is 14 amino acids long. In nucleotides, the CDR3 is TGTGCCAGCAGTGAGGGCAGGGGTAATGAAAAACTGTTTTTT. Amino acid sequence: CASSEGRGNEKLFF.

The V gene is TRBV4-3, the J gene TRBJ1-4, with a tentative D call TRBD1 (5 bases). Looked up from germline, CDR1 is LGHNA and CDR2 is YSLEER. V shed 0 bases and J shed 6 bases, with 20 bases lying between them. The CDR3 covers 18 residues. The CDR3 is CASSQDLLGSGADEKLFF. The DNA of the CDR3 is TGCGCCAGCAGCCAAGATTTGCTCGGGAGTGGGGCAGATGAAAAACTGTTTTTT.

V usage is TRBV7-8 and J usage is TRBJ2-5; no definite D call. V was clipped by 1 base and J by 5 bases, with 20 bases between them. Germline CDR1 reads SGHVS; CDR2 reads FQNEAQ. This CDR3 has 17 amino acids. CDR3 loop: CASSLGVNFRVGETQYF. Here the CDR3 DNA reads TGTGCCAGCAGCTTAGGGGTTAACTTTCGGGTAGGCGAGACCCAGTACTTC.

The J gene is TRBJ2-7, the V gene TRBV11-2, with D uncertain. V lost 5 bases to trimming and J lost 0 bases, with 14 bases between them. Germline lookup yields CDR1 SGHAT and CDR2 FQNNGV. This CDR3 has 15 residues. The CDR3 DNA is TGTGCCAGCAGCCTGAAAAGGTGGAGCTCCTACGAGCAGTACTTC. This sequence encodes CASSLKRWSSYEQYF.

This clone was seen more than once but under ten times. The chain links TRBV18 to TRBJ2-3, with TRBD2 identical over 8 bases. CDR1 is KGHSH and CDR2 is LQKENI in the germline V gene. The CDR3 runs to 15 residues. J gave up 5 bases and V 2 bases, and 6 bases lay outside the gene matches. The chain's CDR3 is CASSPVAGPGDTQYF. CDR3 bases: TGTGCCAGCTCACCAGTAGCGGGGCCGGGAGATACGCAGTATTTT.

The chain combines TRBV10-3 with TRBJ2-7; a weak D match, TRBD1 (5 bases). Germline lookup yields CDR1 ENHRY and CDR2 SYGVKD. The CDR3 covers 11 residues. Trimming removed 3 bases from V and 5 bases from J, with 5 bases in between. The CDR3: CAISDRDEQYF. For the CDR3, the DNA is TGTGCCATCAGTGACAGGGACGAGCAGTACTTC.

The chain is built from TRBV5-4 and TRBJ2-3, with 7 bases matching TRBD2. Germline CDR1 SGHNT, CDR2 YYREEE (reference sequence). V dropped 4 bases and J dropped 1; count of bases not matched to a gene: 0. The CDR3 sequence is 13 residues long. CDR3: CASSRGGTDTQYF. CDR3 coding DNA: TGTGCCAGCAGCCGGGGGGGCACAGATACGCAGTATTTT.

The chain has TRBV11-1 and TRBJ1-2; 7 bases map to TRBD1. Germline CDR1 reads SGHAT; CDR2 reads FQDESV (reference sequence). The CDR3 consists of 13 residues. V dropped 4 bases and J dropped 4; count of bases not matched to a gene: 3. Here the CDR3 reads CASSSWTGYGYTF. The CDR3 DNA follows: TGTGCCAGCAGCTCTTGGACAGGCTATGGCTACACCTTC.

This chain connects TRBV7-9 to TRBJ1-1; 7 positions agree with TRBD1. Losses at the gene ends were 5 bases for V and 0 bases for J; bases not matched to a gene: 12. Per germline, CDR1 SEHNR and CDR2 FQNEAQ (reference sequence). The CDR3 runs to 17 residues. CDR3 residues: CASSPSNRGVMNTEAFF. The CDR3 DNA reads TGTGCCAGCAGCCCATCAAACAGGGGCGTCATGAACACTGAAGCTTTCTTT.